The clone carrying this TCR beta chain has only a few counts. Germline V gene data show CDR1 as SGHRS and CDR2 as YFSETQ. The CDR3 runs to 16 residues. Trimming took 4 bases from V and 3 from J; bases not matched to a gene: 7. The data were obtained in a study of identical twins. TCRdb ran MiXCR on the 5' RACE reads and lists one entry per CDR3 protein. The repertoire has about 530,000 distinct CDR3 sequences, 13% to 15% of them found once; the top ten carry around 0.48%. The data also belong to a second study, concerning yellow fever vaccine responses in identical twins.

The chain carries TRBV5-1 and TRBJ2-3; 11 nucleotides agree with TRBD2. The sequencing input was CD4+ T cells sorted from blood. The TCR sequence derives from a young woman in good health. CDR3 sequence: CASSGIAGGLTDTQYF. CDR3 DNA sequence: TGCGCCAGCAGCGGAATAGCGGGGGGGCTGACAGATACGCAGTATTTT.